A single sample gave rise to the 24 T cell receptor beta chains below, sequenced in a study of shared clonotypes between healthy human individuals. Clones were read by immunoSEQ multiplex PCR, and TCRdb kept only the in-frame ones, dropping some. The sample holds 2 million to 2.5 million clones, roughly 93% seen once. The specimen was naive CD4+ T cells from PBMCs. As for subset: CD45RA+ positively selected. Source of these receptors: a man between 18 and 35 years old in good health. Some clones in this sample may be carry-over from other donors' samples.

This clone was observed once. The chain couples TRBV5-4 to TRBJ2-5; either TRBD1 or TRBD2 may fit D (6 bases each). In germline, CDR1 is SGHNT, CDR2 YYREEE (reference sequence). This CDR3 is 17 amino acids long. V lost 4 bases and J lost 5, with 24 bases in between. CDR3 amino acids: CASSGVRGGRLMETQYF. Written as DNA, the CDR3 is TGTGCCAGCAGCGGGGTGAGAGGGGGGCGCCTTATGGAGACCCAGTACTTC.

This rearrangement joins TRBV12-5 to TRBJ2-7, with 8 bases identical to TRBD2. This CDR3 region has 13 residues. Losses at the gene ends were 5 bases for V and 2 bases for J; bases not matched to a gene: 2. CDR1 and CDR2 from the germline V gene are LGHNT and FRNRAP. CDR3 in amino acids: CASGAGGTYEQYF. The CDR3 DNA reads TGTGCTAGTGGTGCGGGGGGAACCTACGAGCAGTACTTC.

The rearrangement links TRBV10-3 to TRBJ2-3; 10 nucleotides agree with TRBD2. The CDR3 sequence is 14 residues long. CDR1 ENHRY and CDR2 SYGVKD come from the germline V gene. With 6 bases clipped from V and 8 bases from J, the junction kept 8 bases outside the gene matches. The CDR3 protein is CAIRASGSDGTQYF. Here the CDR3 DNA reads TGTGCCATCAGGGCTAGCGGGAGCGACGGTACGCAGTATTTT.

As to this clone: Other DNA sequences in the sample encode the same CDR3. The gene calls are TRBV9 and TRBJ2-7; weak D call: TRBD1 (6 bases). The CDR3 extends over 14 amino acids. Looked up from germline, CDR1 is SGDLS and CDR2 is YYNGEE. V lost 5 bases and J 2 bases, leaving 14 bases between the germline ends. The CDR3 DNA follows: TGTGCCAGCAGAGACATGGGGGCGACCTACGAGCAGTACTTC. Amino acid sequence: CASRDMGATYEQYF. Complete variable domain (other parts from reference TRBV9 and TRBJ2-7): DSGVTQTPKHLITATGQRVTLRCSPRSGDLSVYWYQQSLDQGLQFLIQYYNGEERAKGNILERFSAQQFPDLHSELNLSSLELGDSALYFCASRDMGATYEQYFGPGTRLTVT.

This chain uses TRBV7-8 with TRBJ1-5, with D perhaps matching TRBD1 (6 bases). Germline values: CDR1 SGHVS, CDR2 FQNEAQ. This CDR3 has 14 residues. V was clipped by 5 bases and J by 3 bases, with 11 bases between them. Here the CDR3 DNA reads TGTGCCAGCAGCGCGACAGGATTCAATCAGCCCCAGCATTTT. As protein: CASSATGFNQPQHF.

V is TRBV18 and J is TRBJ2-2; D unresolved. Germline assignment: CDR1 KGHSH and CDR2 LQKENI. CDR3 size: 14 residues. Trimming cost V 2 bases and J 5 bases, with 9 bases left between them. In DNA form, the CDR3 reads TGTGCCAGCTCACCAAGAAAGGGAACCGGGGAGCTGTTTTTT. Translating gives CASSPRKGTGELFF.

Concerning this clone: The same CDR3 can be traced to other DNA sequences in this sample. The V gene is TRBV18, the J gene TRBJ2-5; D is ambiguous. Deletions cut 3 bases from V and 5 bases from J, with 7 bases between. This CDR3 comprises 12 residues. CDR1 and CDR2 from the germline V gene are KGHSH and LQKENI. The CDR3 protein is CASSPDGETQYF. The CDR3 DNA follows: TGTGCCAGCTCACCCGATGGCGAGACCCAGTACTTC.

Details on this clone: Other DNA sequences in the same sample also yield this CDR3. The chain couples TRBV27 to TRBJ1-5; D is possibly TRBD1 (5 bases). Germline V CDR1 and CDR2: MNHEY, SMNVEV (reference sequence). Trimming removed 3 bases at V and 7 bases at J, with 7 bases between. The CDR3 sequence is 12 residues long. The CDR3 nucleotides read TGTGCCAGCAGTTTGCAGGGCCAGCCCCAGCATTTT. Protein: CASSLQGQPQHF.

The chain combines TRBV5-4 with TRBJ2-7; D is unresolved. The CDR3 contains 15 residues. CDR1 SGHNT and CDR2 YYREEE come from the germline V gene (reference sequence). V was pared by 4 bases and J by 1 base, with 15 bases between. This CDR3 reads CASSPPGLQSYEQYF. DNA for the CDR3: TGTGCCAGCAGCCCCCCAGGTCTACAATCCTACGAGCAGTACTTC.

The chain has TRBV28 and TRBJ2-4; D may correspond to TRBD1 or TRBD2 (5 bases each). V was pared by 7 bases and J by 5 bases, with 15 bases between. This CDR3 has 14 amino acids. Germline V gene sequence: CDR1 MDHEN, CDR2 SYDVKM. The CDR3 sequence is CASNQRQGENIQYF. CDR3 nucleotide sequence: TGTGCCAGCAACCAGCGGCAGGGTGAAAACATTCAGTACTTC.

The CDR3 region has the DNA TGTGCCAGCAGCTTCGGTGACGGAAGAGCCTACGAGCAGTACTTC. Translation: CASSFGDGRAYEQYF. The chain uses TRBV7-2 and TRBJ2-7; D is uncertain. Germline assignment: CDR1 SGHTA and CDR2 FQGNSA. CDR3 length: 15 amino acids. V was trimmed by 3 bases and J by 2 bases, leaving 14 bases between them.

Points on this clone: Other DNA sequences in this sample translate to the same CDR3. The CDR3 protein is CASSPGQGDQPQHF. The CDR3 DNA reads as TGTGCCAGCAGCCCGGGTCAGGGGGATCAGCCCCAGCATTTT. The chain has TRBV28 and TRBJ1-5; TRBD1 matches at 7 bases. The CDR3 covers 14 residues. V shed 6 bases and J 5 bases; nucleotides not matched to a gene: 7. Germline V gene lookup returns CDR1 MDHEN and CDR2 SYDVKM.

The chain is built from TRBV11-1 and TRBJ2-7, with unresolved D. The CDR3 contains 14 residues. Trimming shortened V by 2 bases and J by 0 bases, and 8 bases separated the two germline ends. Germline V gene sequence: CDR1 SGHAT, CDR2 FQDESV (reference sequence). CDR3 residues: CASSLMAASYEQYF. In DNA form, the CDR3 reads TGTGCCAGCAGCTTAATGGCTGCCTCCTACGAGCAGTACTTC.

The gene calls are TRBV19 and TRBJ1-1; no definite D call. Germline lookup yields CDR1 LNHDA and CDR2 SQIVND (reference sequence). CDR3 length: 15 residues. V was trimmed by 4 bases and J by 1 base, leaving 13 bases between them. CDR3: CASSSIQVRNTEAFF. The CDR3 DNA follows: TGTGCCAGTAGTAGTATCCAGGTCAGGAACACTGAAGCTTTCTTT.

About this clone: Different DNA sequences within this sample yield the same CDR3. V gene TRBV9 combines with J gene TRBJ2-7; D gene unclear. The germline gives CDR1 SGDLS, CDR2 YYNGEE. The CDR3 spans 13 residues. Trimming took off 0 bases at V and 0 bases at J, with 4 bases between the two ends. The CDR3: CASSVGVSYEQYF. As DNA, the CDR3 is TGTGCCAGCAGCGTAGGTGTCTCCTACGAGCAGTACTTC.

The J gene is TRBJ2-2, the V gene TRBV4-1; D may correspond to TRBD1 or TRBD2 (6 bases each). V was clipped by 6 bases and J by 6 bases, with 14 bases between them. The germline gives CDR1 MGHRA, CDR2 YSYEKL. This CDR3 comprises 14 residues. The CDR3 nucleotides read TGCGCCAGCAGGCATGCCGGGGGCCCCGGGGAGCTGTTTTTT. It yields the protein CASRHAGGPGELFF.

The chain couples TRBV5-1 to TRBJ2-2; 10 nucleotides align to TRBD2. Germline assignment: CDR1 SGHRS and CDR2 YFSETQ. The CDR3 loop spans 16 amino acids. J lost 6 bases, V lost 6 bases, and 11 bases had no gene match. Written as DNA, the CDR3 is TGCGCCAGCAACCCCCCAAGTAGCGGGAGGTCCGGGGAGCTGTTTTTT. Translating gives CASNPPSSGRSGELFF.

Of note for this clone: The sample holds other DNA sequences that translate to the same CDR3. The CDR3 loop reads CASSLDSNQPQHF. CDR3 in DNA: TGCGCCAGCAGCTTGGACAGTAATCAGCCCCAGCATTTT. This chain joins TRBV5-1 and TRBJ1-5; D is uncertain. There are 13 residues in the CDR3. Germline V gene sequence: CDR1 SGHRS, CDR2 YFSETQ. Trimming removed 0 bases at V and 4 bases at J, with 5 bases between.

The V call is TRBV5-8, the J call TRBJ2-7; D not certain. Trimming took 4 bases from V and 3 from J, leaving 14 bases between them. Germline V gene sequence: CDR1 SGHTS, CDR2 YDEGEE. CDR3 length: 14 residues. The CDR3 is CASSRRRADYEQYF. The CDR3 bases are TGTGCCAGCAGCCGACGTCGAGCAGACTACGAGCAGTACTTC.

The V call is TRBV2, the J call TRBJ1-5; D ambiguous. This CDR3 contains 13 residues. V lost 8 bases and J 5 bases, leaving 13 bases between the germline ends. Germline V CDR1 and CDR2: SNHLY, FYNNEI. The DNA of the CDR3 is TGTGCCAGCTCGTCCGGCCGAGATCAGCCCCAGCATTTT. Translation gives CASSSGRDQPQHF.

Comments on this clone: Different DNA sequences within this sample yield the same CDR3. This chain joins TRBV27 and TRBJ2-5; D is uncertain. CDR3 size: 13 residues. Germline loops: CDR1 MNHEY, CDR2 SMNVEV (reference sequence). The V end lost 0 bases, the J end lost 0 bases, and 2 bases lay between the germline ends. The CDR3 region has the DNA TGTGCCAGCAGTTTATCGTACCAAGAGACCCAGTACTTC. Translating it yields CASSLSYQETQYF.

The J gene is TRBJ2-5, the V gene TRBV27, with 11 bases fitting TRBD1. V was clipped by 10 bases and J by 5 bases; unmatched bases: 6. Germline lookup yields CDR1 MNHEY and CDR2 SMNVEV (reference sequence). CDR3 length: 13 residues. The CDR3 region is CATGTGGRETQYF. CDR3 DNA sequence: TGTGCCACCGGGACAGGGGGTCGTGAGACCCAGTACTTC.

This rearrangement joins TRBV5-1 to TRBJ2-7; no definite D call. CDR3 length: 12 amino acids. V was cut by 4 bases and J by 5 bases, with 10 bases left in between. Germline CDR1 SGHRS, CDR2 YFSETQ. The CDR3 loop reads CASSLPANEQYF. Here the CDR3 DNA reads TGCGCCAGCAGCCTCCCGGCTAACGAGCAGTACTTC.

The chain combines TRBV5-1 with TRBJ1-1; weak D call: TRBD1 (5 bases). The CDR3 is made up of 14 amino acids. CDR1 is SGHRS and CDR2 is YFSETQ in the germline V gene. The germline V and J ends were trimmed by 7 bases and 0 bases, with 13 bases remaining between them. The CDR3 loop reads CASSQTAMNTEAFF. The CDR3 DNA reads as TGCGCCAGCTCCCAGACAGCTATGAACACTGAAGCTTTCTTT.